A single T cell receptor beta chain is shown here with its context. Its specificity is not known. The assay was immunoSEQ multiplex PCR, and TCRdb's table has in-frame clones only and misses some. The repertoire has about 49,000 clones, about half of them found once; the top ten carry about 33%. The data were taken from a study of cytotoxic CD8 clonotypes in ibrutinib-treated CLL. Study-wide findings and caveats: Clonality rose at ibrutinib response and fell back toward baseline at progression.

This CDR3 region has 16 residues. The ends were cut back, 3 bases at V and 4 bases at J, with 14 bases in the middle. The germline CDR1 and CDR2 sequences are SGDLS and YYNGEE. The clonotype originates from a human donor with chronic lymphocytic leukemia. The source material was PBMCs, sampled after 12 months of ibrutinib treatment. The rearrangement links TRBV9 to TRBJ2-6; D is possibly TRBD1 (5 bases). The CDR3 coding sequence is TGTGCCAGCAGCGGTTGGGCAGGGCTAGGGGCCAACGTCCTGACTTTC. The encoded protein is CASSGWAGLGANVLTF.